This record covers a single T cell receptor beta chain. The PCR ran on 60 Vbeta and 13 Jbeta primers. TCRdb keeps only in-frame clones here, not all; method: immunoSEQ multiplex PCR. The sample lists some 190,000 clones; roughly 82% were seen once. These data come from a study of cytomegalovirus exposure and HLA in healthy donors. Study-wide context: Among the roughly 400 genotyped donors, over 70% were placed in the Caucasian-associated ancestry cluster.

Donors counted as nominally healthy when sampled, yet unrecorded immune exposures were likely. The V gene's germline CDR1 is SQVTM and CDR2 ANQGSEA. V was shortened by 2 bases and J by 1 base, with 9 bases between the two germline ends. This CDR3 has 13 residues. The sample comprised PBMCs. The rearrangement uses TRBV29-1 and TRBJ2-7, with D unresolved. This receptor was identified in a man between 40 and 49 years old in good health and CMV-seronegative. CDR3 nucleotides: TGCAGCGTTGAATCGGAGTTTTCCTACGAGCAGTACTTC. It yields the protein CSVESEFSYEQYF.